This T cell receptor beta chain was identified during a study of monozygotic twins with inflammatory bowel disease. The germline CDR1 and CDR2 sequences are MDHEN and SYDVKM. The CDR3 runs 16 residues. Every TCR library used roughly 3,800 ng of total RNA. TCRdb re-called the 5' RACE reads, yielding one record per CDR3 amino acid sequence without DNA. In all, the sample yields about 300,000 distinct CDR3 sequences. This receptor was obtained from a human donor with ulcerative colitis or Crohn's disease, or a healthy co-twin of an affected twin (not recorded which). The chain employs TRBV28 and TRBJ1-6; lacking DNA, the TRBD1 call made by TCRdb goes unchecked. Sequencing was done on a sample of blood. The chain's CDR3 is CASSPLPTSYNSPLHF.